Given below is one T cell receptor beta chain in context. The antigen remains unidentified. Pooling of second doses given at about 4 or about 12 weeks was done. Germline CDR1 reads SEHNR; CDR2 reads FQNEAQ (reference sequence). CDR3 length equals 15 residues. Germline trimming cut 5 bases from V and 6 bases from J; bases unmatched to any gene: 5. This record comes from a study of T cell responses to AZD1222 COVID-19 vaccine. Method: immunoSEQ multiplex PCR; TCRdb's copy keeps in-frame clones and lacks some. The sample consists of over 90,000 clones, over 75% of them appearing once. Study results and limitations: Vaccine-associated CD4 TCRs ranged over spike, dominating at 160-218 and 743-854.

V gene TRBV7-9 combines with J gene TRBJ1-6; 9 nucleotides match TRBD1. Here the sequenced sample was peripheral blood, taken 28 days after the second AZD1222 dose. This TCR was sampled from an adult who received the AZD1222 COVID-19 vaccine. DNA of the CDR3: TGTGCCAGCAGCCGTGGACAGGGGCTTAATTCACCCCTCCACTTT. It codes for CASSRGQGLNSPLHF.